This T cell receptor beta chain derives from a study of blood T cell repertoires in COVID-19. Whole-study context: The study drew acute and convalescent COVID-19 samples from the United States, Italy and Spain. The analysed material was cDNA or gDNA that came from T cells, B-cell-depleted T cells, or PBMCs.

CDR3 length: 16 residues. The germline V gene has CDR1 ENHRY and CDR2 SYGVKD. V lost 7 bases and J 0 bases, leaving 19 bases between the germline ends. Original handling: Nucleated cell counts were estimated from reference gene primer amplification. Method: immunoSEQ multiplex PCR; TCRdb's copy keeps in-frame clones and lacks some. V and J calls and clone size follow that table, whereas D and trimming were derived from the DNA. The repertoire includes tens of thousands of clones, 88% of them detected once, and around 4.9% sits in the top ten. The J gene is TRBJ2-7, the V gene TRBV10-3; tentative D call: TRBD1 (5 bases). The sample taken for sequencing was peripheral blood. The origin of this receptor is a woman older than 75 with active COVID-19. CDR3 nucleotides: TGTGCCATCAATGGGGATGCAGGGCTGGGCTCCTACGAGCAGTACTTC. This translates into CAINGDAGLGSYEQYF.